A selection of T cell receptor beta chains follows, all from one sample in a study of blood T cell repertoires in COVID-19. The table came from immunoSEQ multiplex PCR; TCRdb's copy has only in-frame clones and leaves some out. The table records about 50,000 clones, 90% of them present only once. Sample: peripheral blood. The receptors were gathered from a woman of 80 years or more with acute or convalescent COVID-19. Each CDR3 is given with its conserved first and last residue. The order of the fields is clone size, D gene, J gene, V gene, CDR3 protein, CDR3 DNA. A D gene is named only where the DNA matches it firmly. Only part of the rows carry a size: once, few, many, or a class if the clone is expanded.

>-|-|TRBJ1-3|TRBV28
CASSAQQVGNTIYF
TGTGCCAGCAGTGCCCAACAGGTTGGAAACACCATATATTTT
>-|-|TRBJ2-7|TRBV2
CASSKQSYEQYF
TGTGCCAGCAGTAAACAGAGCTACGAGCAGTACTTC
>-|-|TRBJ1-2|TRBV6-5
CASSYSSSTSGYTF
TGTGCCAGCAGTTACTCGTCTAGTACTAGTGGCTACACCTTC
>once|-|TRBJ2-3|TRBV4-2
CASSQEHNTDTQYF
TGTGCCAGCAGCCAAGAACACAACACAGATACGCAGTATTTT
>-|-|TRBJ2-5|TRBV2
CASSGTFSTQYF
TGTGCCAGCAGCGGGACTTTTTCGACCCAGTACTTC
>-|-|TRBJ1-2|TRBV5-1
CASSHDRLQGYTF
TGCGCCAGCAGCCACGATCGACTGCAAGGCTACACCTTC
>-|TRBD2|TRBJ2-5|TRBV5-4
CASSRSGSAETQYF
TGTGCCAGCAGCCGTAGCGGGAGTGCTGAGACCCAGTACTTC
>-|-|TRBJ2-1|TRBV24-1
CATSDFGRASYNEQFF
TGTGCCACCAGTGATTTTGGCAGGGCCTCCTACAATGAGCAGTTCTTC
>once|TRBD1|TRBJ2-2|TRBV9
CASSVGGQGQGELFF
TGTGCCAGCAGCGTAGGGGGACAGGGCCAGGGGGAGCTGTTTTTT
>-|-|TRBJ1-2|TRBV12-3/TRBV12-4
CASSTRNYGYTF
TGTGCCAGCAGCACGCGAAACTATGGCTACACCTTC
>few|TRBD1|TRBJ1-2|TRBV30
CAWSDPYRGREDYGYTF
TGTGCCTGGAGTGACCCATACAGGGGAAGGGAGGACTATGGCTACACCTTC
>once|-|TRBJ1-1|TRBV7-8
CASSQDSIMGTEAFF
TGTGCCAGCAGCCAGGACTCCATTATGGGCACTGAAGCTTTCTTT
>-|TRBD1|TRBJ1-1|TRBV5-6
CASSSHGTGGTEAFF
TGTGCCAGCAGCTCGCACGGGACAGGGGGCACTGAAGCTTTCTTT
>-|-|TRBJ2-2|TRBV5-1
CASSPLVGNTGELFF
TGCGCCAGCAGCCCACTAGTGGGTAACACCGGGGAGCTGTTTTTT
>few|-|TRBJ1-5|TRBV10-3
CAISDHNQPQHF
TGTGCCATCAGTGACCACAATCAGCCCCAGCATTTT
>few|-|TRBJ1-3|TRBV7-8
CASSHDPGGLGGGSGNTIYF
TGTGCCAGCAGCCATGACCCAGGAGGGCTGGGGGGTGGCTCTGGAAACACCATATATTTT
>-|-|TRBJ1-3|TRBV7-2
CASSPHSSGNTIYF
TGTGCCAGCAGCCCACACAGCTCTGGAAACACCATATATTTT
>once|TRBD1|TRBJ1-2|TRBV4-2
CASSQATGADFYGYTF
TGTGCCAGCAGCCAAGCGACAGGGGCCGATTTCTATGGCTACACCTTC
>medium-sized|TRBD2|TRBJ2-1|TRBV6-1
CASSEWRESLDNEQFF
TGTGCCAGCAGTGAATGGCGGGAGTCGCTCGACAATGAGCAGTTCTTC
>-|-|TRBJ2-7|TRBV12-3/TRBV12-4
CASSLSATYEQYF
TGTGCCAGCAGTTTAAGCGCCACCTACGAGCAGTACTTC
>-|TRBD2|TRBJ2-1|TRBV3-1/TRBV3-2
CASSTSGSRYEQFF
TGTGCCAGCAGCACTAGCGGGAGTCGGTATGAGCAGTTCTTC
>-|TRBD2|TRBJ2-7|TRBV7-2
CASSPRTSTYEQYF
TGTGCCAGCAGCCCACGGACTAGCACATACGAGCAGTACTTC
>-|-|TRBJ1-1|TRBV6-6
CASSNQDARSEAFF
TGTGCCAGCAGTAACCAAGACGCAAGGAGTGAAGCTTTCTTT
>-|TRBD2|TRBJ2-7|TRBV30
CAWRGLAGYEQYF
TGTGCCTGGAGGGGACTAGCGGGATACGAGCAGTACTTC
>-|TRBD1|TRBJ1-1|TRBV6-2/TRBV6-3
CASIPVEGAYPEAFF
TGTGCCAGCATCCCGGTGGAGGGGGCCTATCCCGAAGCTTTCTTT
>-|TRBD2|TRBJ2-7|TRBV19
CASSDPGLAGYYEQYF
TGTGCCAGTAGTGACCCGGGACTAGCGGGTTACTACGAGCAGTACTTC
>-|TRBD2|TRBJ2-2|TRBV24-1
CATAWEGTGELFF
TGTGCCACCGCTTGGGAGGGGACCGGGGAGCTGTTTTTT
>-|-|TRBJ1-5|TRBV4-2
CASSSSSGPYQPQHF
TGTGCCAGCAGCTCATCTTCAGGGCCTTATCAGCCCCAGCATTTT
>once|-|TRBJ1-1|TRBV6-5
CASSYFGPPLNTEAFF
TGTGCCAGCAGTTACTTTGGGCCTCCTCTCAACACTGAAGCTTTCTTT
>-|TRBD2|TRBJ2-3|TRBV19
CASSTGLAGGPGDTQYF
TGTGCCAGTAGTACCGGACTAGCGGGAGGGCCTGGAGATACGCAGTATTTT
>-|TRBD1|TRBJ2-3|TRBV4-3
CASSQDNRGGPKDTQYF
TGCGCCAGCAGCCAAGATAACAGGGGCGGTCCGAAAGATACGCAGTATTTT
>-|TRBD1|TRBJ1-6|TRBV30
CASYQGAGSPLHF
TGTGCCTCGTACCAGGGGGCCGGTTCACCCCTCCACTTT
>once|TRBD1|TRBJ1-1|TRBV29-1
CSADRGRGTEAFF
TGCAGCGCTGACAGGGGAAGGGGCACTGAAGCTTTCTTT
>-|-|TRBJ2-3|TRBV30
CAWSILNTDTQYF
TGTGCCTGGAGTATATTAAACACAGATACGCAGTATTTT
>-|TRBD1|TRBJ2-5|TRBV19
CASSSRQGKETQYF
TGTGCCAGTAGTTCCCGACAGGGGAAGGAGACCCAGTACTTC
>-|-|TRBJ1-6|TRBV7-2
CASSQPQGPDNSPLHF
TGTGCCAGCAGCCAACCCCAGGGGCCAGATAATTCACCCCTCCACTTT
>-|-|TRBJ1-6|TRBV19
CASSMEGNSYNSPLHF
TGTGCCAGTAGTATGGAGGGGAACTCCTATAATTCACCCCTCCACTTT
>-|TRBD1|TRBJ2-2|TRBV30
CAWNVDRVNTGELFF
TGTGCCTGGAATGTGGACAGGGTAAACACCGGGGAGCTGTTTTTT
>-|-|TRBJ2-3|TRBV7-2
CASSLGRGRTRTDTQYF
TGTGCCAGCAGCTTAGGGCGGGGAAGGACCCGCACAGATACGCAGTATTTT
>-|-|TRBJ2-1|TRBV5-6
CASSGGLDVNEQFF
TGTGCCAGCAGCGGGGGACTGGACGTCAATGAGCAGTTCTTC
>-|TRBD1|TRBJ1-5|TRBV27
CASSGQGAGSNQPQHF
TGTGCCAGCAGTGGACAGGGGGCTGGGAGCAATCAGCCCCAGCATTTT
>-|TRBD2|TRBJ2-3|TRBV4-3
CASSQEISGRAGSTDTQYF
TGCGCCAGCAGCCAAGAGATTAGCGGGAGGGCCGGGAGCACAGATACGCAGTATTTT
>-|-|TRBJ1-3|TRBV13
CASSYSTGTSGNTIYF
TGTGCCAGCAGCTACTCGACAGGCACCTCTGGAAACACCATATATTTT
>-|TRBD1|TRBJ1-2|TRBV28
CASSLMTGSSTYGYTF
TGTGCCAGCAGTCTAATGACAGGGTCTTCAACATATGGCTACACCTTC
>-|-|TRBJ2-1|TRBV27
CASSLGDNNEQFF
TGTGCCAGCAGTTTGGGGGACAACAATGAGCAGTTCTTC
>few|TRBD1|TRBJ1-4|TRBV13
CASSRGQGRGEKLFF
TGTGCCAGCAGCCGGGGACAGGGGAGAGGGGAAAAACTGTTTTTT
>-|TRBD1|TRBJ2-4|TRBV7-2
CASSLAVTGGAHIQYF
TGTGCCAGCAGCTTAGCGGTGACAGGGGGCGCCCACATTCAGTACTTC
>-|TRBD1|TRBJ1-5|TRBV19
CASRNRGGNQPQHF
TGTGCCAGCCGCAACAGGGGAGGCAATCAGCCCCAGCATTTT
>-|TRBD2|TRBJ2-1|TRBV5-1
CASSLPLSGGLGNEQFF
TGCGCCAGCAGCTTGCCCCTCTCGGGAGGGCTCGGCAATGAGCAGTTCTTC
>-|TRBD2|TRBJ2-7|TRBV5-1
CASSLGSLAGYEQYF
TGCGCCAGCAGCTTGGGGTCCCTAGCGGGCTACGAGCAGTACTTC
>once|TRBD1|TRBJ1-2|TRBV7-8
CASTPGQVSGGDYGYTF
TGTGCCAGCACACCGGGACAGGTTTCCGGGGGAGACTATGGCTACACCTTC
>-|-|TRBJ2-3|TRBV3-1/TRBV3-2
CASSQDRGNGHPTGTDTQYF
TGTGCCAGCAGCCAAGATCGAGGGAATGGGCACCCGACGGGCACAGATACGCAGTATTTT
>-|TRBD2|TRBJ2-7|TRBV10-3
CASSGLAGGPAYEQYF
TGTGCCAGCTCGGGACTAGCGGGAGGGCCGGCCTACGAACAGTACTTC
>-|TRBD1|TRBJ1-5|TRBV7-8
CASSSNRVGTGRFSPQHF
TGTGCCAGCAGCTCGAATCGGGTCGGGACAGGGCGTTTTTCGCCCCAGCATTTT
>-|TRBD1|TRBJ2-7|TRBV7-6
CASSRTGGTPNEQYF
TGTGCCAGCAGCAGGACAGGGGGCACCCCTAACGAGCAGTACTTC
>-|TRBD1|TRBJ1-1|TRBV6-5
CASSSRDSEAFF
TGTGCCAGCAGCTCCAGGGACAGTGAAGCTTTCTTT
>-|-|TRBJ1-2|TRBV5-1
CASSREGGQNYGYTF
TGCGCCAGCAGCCGTGAAGGGGGTCAGAACTATGGCTACACCTTC
>-|TRBD2|TRBJ2-7|TRBV6-2/TRBV6-3
CASSYSRLAGGYEQYF
TGTGCCAGCAGTTACTCGAGACTAGCGGGAGGCTACGAGCAGTACTTC
>-|-|TRBJ2-1|TRBV24-1
CATSEPASDEQFF
TGTGCCACCAGTGAGCCGGCTAGCGATGAGCAGTTCTTC